This TCR beta chain was identified during a study of STAT5B mutations in CD4+ large granular lymphocyte leukemia. Germline V gene sequence: CDR1 SGHRS, CDR2 YFSETQ. This CDR3 is built from 16 residues. V shed 4 bases and J shed 4 bases, with 17 bases lying between them. Study results and caveats: 8/27 top patient clones versus 2/35 control clones were TRBV06-family. Without putative leukemic clones, patient CD4-sorted repertoires remained more clonal than healthy CD4+ repertoires.

Sequencing was performed with immunoSEQ multiplex PCR; in TCRdb, only in-frame clones are kept and a portion is missing. This table has some 35,000 clones, more than 70% appearing once. Buffy coats from healthy blood donors served as controls. About this clone itself: Its specificity is not known.

Sequencing input: CD4+ T cells from blood buffy coats. The genes are TRBV5-1 and TRBJ2-2; perhaps TRBD2 as D (6 bases). The origin of this receptor is a human donor in good health. In DNA, the CDR3 is TGCGCCAGCAGCCCGGGACTGCCTCGAGTCACCGGGGAGCTGTTTTTT. Amino acid sequence: CASSPGLPRVTGELFF.